This T cell receptor beta chain was identified during a study of blood T cell repertoires in COVID-19 (dated by TCRdb to 2018 to 2021). Background on the whole study: The collaborator samples originated in the United States, Italy and Spain and spanned the acute and convalescent phases of COVID-19. A freely available public database, intended as a resource for researchers studying the immune response to SARS-CoV-2, is where the repertoires were released. Where available, HLA class I and class II types were taken from metadata supplied by the sample provider and were not determined by assay-based typing. Nearly every sample came with metadata listing a de-identified subject ID, COVID-19 status, age in years and sex. The material from the prospective study consisted of cDNA or gDNA derived from T cells, B-cell-depleted T cells, or PBMCs. The samples were drawn from the first 160 participants of the ongoing ImmuneRACE study and from 1,254 subjects provided by 6 global collaborators. The dataset comprised deeply sampled blood TCRbeta repertoires from subjects exposed to, actively infected with, or recovered from COVID-19.

General findings and caveats noted by the study authors: The amount of clinical and demographic metadata varied by source and participant and was provided uncurated.

TCRbeta CDR3 regions were amplified from genomic DNA by means of the immunoSEQ Assay, a bias-controlled multiplex PCR. From the authors' description of their analysis: The number of nucleated cells in each sample was estimated by amplification of reference gene primers within the assay. To quantify the absolute abundance of each unique TCRbeta CDR3 rearrangement, sequence reads were collapsed and filtered. For each sample, productive Simpson clonality was calculated as the square root of Simpson's diversity index over productive rearrangements. TCRdb took this table from immuneACCESS and kept in-frame rearrangements with V and J called. Such tables lack part of the clones; where checked against another copy, unresolved V genes explain under half of the gap, and the rest is unexplained. V and J calls and clone size are given by that table; D and trimming were obtained from the DNA. This sample comprises over 90,000 clones, more than 85% of them detected only once. The top ten hold less than 5.5% of the sample.

Whole blood was collected in K2EDTA tubes by collaborating institutions according to the institutions' own protocols. For TCRbeta analysis, collaborators shipped samples in one of three forms: frozen whole blood, isolated PBMCs, or DNA extracted from either of those sample types. Note on this clone: What this receptor recognizes is not known. Base qualities are not provided; no much larger clone lies one nucleotide away.

The specimen sequenced was peripheral blood. This clonotype originated in a man aged 18 to 35 with acute or convalescent COVID-19.

The sequenced DNA: TGTGCCAGCAGTTACGATCCGCCAGGGGCCTATGGCTACACCTTC. This translates into CASSYDPPGAYGYTF. This receptor chain uses TRBV6-5 and TRBJ1-2; the D region possibly corresponds to TRBD1 (6 bases align). From the germline V gene, CDR1 is MNHEY and CDR2 is SVGAGI. V and J lose 2 bases and 4 bases, and a span of 14 bases separates them. Measured from the cysteine to the phenylalanine, the CDR3 is 15 residues long. Only the CDR3 DNA stays, 45 bases, in frame from base 1.